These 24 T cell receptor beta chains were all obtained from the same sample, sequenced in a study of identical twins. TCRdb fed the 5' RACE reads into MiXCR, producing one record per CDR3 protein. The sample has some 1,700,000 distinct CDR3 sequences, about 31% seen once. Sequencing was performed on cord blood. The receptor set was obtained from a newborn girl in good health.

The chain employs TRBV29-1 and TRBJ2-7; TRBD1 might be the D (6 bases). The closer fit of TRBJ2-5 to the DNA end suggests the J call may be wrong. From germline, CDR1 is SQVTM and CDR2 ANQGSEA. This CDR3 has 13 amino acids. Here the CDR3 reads CSVEVGHRRTQYF. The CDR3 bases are TGCAGCGTTGAAGTGGGACACCGAAGGACCCAGTACTTC.

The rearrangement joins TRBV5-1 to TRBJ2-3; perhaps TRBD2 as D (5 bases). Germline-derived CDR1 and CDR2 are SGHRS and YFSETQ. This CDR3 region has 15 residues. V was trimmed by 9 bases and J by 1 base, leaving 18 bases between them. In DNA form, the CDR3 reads TGCGCCACGGGTGAGGGAGATCTGGGCACAGATACGCAGTATTTT. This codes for CATGEGDLGTDTQYF.

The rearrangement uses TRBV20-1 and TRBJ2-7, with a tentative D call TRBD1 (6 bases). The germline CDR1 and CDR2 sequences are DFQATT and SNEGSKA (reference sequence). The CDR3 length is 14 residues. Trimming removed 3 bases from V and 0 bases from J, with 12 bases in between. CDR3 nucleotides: TGCAGTGCTAGGACAGGTACTCTCTCCTACGAGCAGTACTTC. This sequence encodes CSARTGTLSYEQYF.

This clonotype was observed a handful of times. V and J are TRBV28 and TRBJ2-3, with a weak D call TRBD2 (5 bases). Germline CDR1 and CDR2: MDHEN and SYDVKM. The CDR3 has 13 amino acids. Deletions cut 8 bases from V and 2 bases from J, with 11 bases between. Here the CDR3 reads CASGGPYTDTQYF. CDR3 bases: TGTGCCAGCGGAGGACCCTACACAGATACGCAGTATTTT. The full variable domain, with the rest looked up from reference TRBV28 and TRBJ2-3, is DVKVTQSSRYLVKRTGEKVFLECVQDMDHENMFWYRQDPGLGLRLIYFSYDVKMKEKGDIPEGYSVSREKKERFSLILESASTNQTSMYLCASGGPYTDTQYFGPGTRLTVL.

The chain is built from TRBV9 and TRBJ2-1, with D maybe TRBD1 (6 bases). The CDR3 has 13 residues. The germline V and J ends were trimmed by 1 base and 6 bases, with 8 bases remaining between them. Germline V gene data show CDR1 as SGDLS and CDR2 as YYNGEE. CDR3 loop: CASSVLGANEQFF. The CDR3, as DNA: TGTGCCAGCAGCGTATTGGGGGCCAATGAGCAGTTCTTC.

The CDR3, as DNA: TGTGCCAGCAGCCGCTTTTCGGGGGCAACTAATGAAAAACTGTTTTTT. Protein: CASSRFSGATNEKLFF. The chain employs TRBV3-1 and TRBJ1-4; D is possibly TRBD1 (5 bases). This CDR3 is built from 16 residues. CDR1 and CDR2 from the germline V gene are LGHDT and YNNKEL (reference sequence). With 4 bases removed from V and 0 bases from J, the gap between germline ends came to 12 bases.

CDR3: CASSSRGRILMNTEAFF. The DNA for the CDR3 is TGTGCCAGCAGTTCCCGGGGCAGAATCCTTATGAACACTGAAGCTTTCTTT. The chain joins TRBV5-5 to TRBJ1-1, with D maybe TRBD1 (5 bases). V lost 5 bases and J 0 bases, leaving 20 bases between the germline ends. Germline V gene lookup returns CDR1 SGHKS and CDR2 YYEKEE (reference sequence). This CDR3 has 17 residues.

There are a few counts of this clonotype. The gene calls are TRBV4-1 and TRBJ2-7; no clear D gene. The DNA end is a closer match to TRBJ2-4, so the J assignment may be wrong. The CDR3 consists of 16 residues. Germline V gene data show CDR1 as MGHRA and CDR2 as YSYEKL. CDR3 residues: CASSQVPPVAKNIQYF. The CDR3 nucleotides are TGCGCCAGCAGCCAAGTGCCCCCGGTAGCCAAAAACATTCAGTACTTC.

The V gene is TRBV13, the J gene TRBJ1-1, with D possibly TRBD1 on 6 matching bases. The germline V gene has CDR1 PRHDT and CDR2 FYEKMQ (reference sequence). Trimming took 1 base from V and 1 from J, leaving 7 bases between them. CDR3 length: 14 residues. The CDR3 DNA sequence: TGTGCCAGCAGCTTAGAGGACAGGAACACTGAAGCTTTCTTT. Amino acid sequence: CASSLEDRNTEAFF.

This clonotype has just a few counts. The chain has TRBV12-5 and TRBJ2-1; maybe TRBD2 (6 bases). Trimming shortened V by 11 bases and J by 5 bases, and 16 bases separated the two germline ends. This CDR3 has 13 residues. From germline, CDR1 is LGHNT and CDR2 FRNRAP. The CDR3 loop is CAGITGTHNEQFF. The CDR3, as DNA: TGTGCTGGCATAACCGGGACTCACAATGAGCAGTTCTTC.

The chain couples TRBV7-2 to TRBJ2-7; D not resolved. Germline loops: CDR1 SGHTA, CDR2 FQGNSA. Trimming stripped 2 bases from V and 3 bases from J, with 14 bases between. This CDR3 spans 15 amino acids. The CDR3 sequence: CASSLRVSIVYEQYF. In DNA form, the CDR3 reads TGTGCCAGCAGCTTAAGGGTTAGCATTGTCTACGAGCAGTACTTC.

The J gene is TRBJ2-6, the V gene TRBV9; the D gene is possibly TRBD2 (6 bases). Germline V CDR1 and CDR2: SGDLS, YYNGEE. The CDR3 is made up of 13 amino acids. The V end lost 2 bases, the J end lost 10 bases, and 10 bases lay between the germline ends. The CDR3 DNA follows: TGTGCCAGCAGCGTCCCCGGGACTAACGTCCTGACTTTC. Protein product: CASSVPGTNVLTF.

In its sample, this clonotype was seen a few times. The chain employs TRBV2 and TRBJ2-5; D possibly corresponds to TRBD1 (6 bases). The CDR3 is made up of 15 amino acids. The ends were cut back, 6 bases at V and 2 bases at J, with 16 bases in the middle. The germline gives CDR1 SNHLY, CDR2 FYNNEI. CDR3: CASRPTGTPQETQYF. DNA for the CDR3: TGTGCCAGCAGACCTACCGGGACACCTCAAGAGACCCAGTACTTC.

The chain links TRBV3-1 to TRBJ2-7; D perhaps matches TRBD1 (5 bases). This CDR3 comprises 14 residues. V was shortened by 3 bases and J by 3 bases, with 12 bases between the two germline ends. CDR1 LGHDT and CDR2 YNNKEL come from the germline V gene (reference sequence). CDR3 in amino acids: CASSHSDSFYEQYF. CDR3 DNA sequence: TGTGCCAGCAGCCATTCCGACAGCTTCTACGAGCAGTACTTC.

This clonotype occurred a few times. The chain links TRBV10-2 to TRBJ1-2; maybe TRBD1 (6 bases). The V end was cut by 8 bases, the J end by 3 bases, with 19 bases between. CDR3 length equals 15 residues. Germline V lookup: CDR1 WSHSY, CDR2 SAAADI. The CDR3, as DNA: TGCGCCAGCTCCCCCACGACAGGCTCGCACTATGGCTACACCTTC. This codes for CASSPTTGSHYGYTF.

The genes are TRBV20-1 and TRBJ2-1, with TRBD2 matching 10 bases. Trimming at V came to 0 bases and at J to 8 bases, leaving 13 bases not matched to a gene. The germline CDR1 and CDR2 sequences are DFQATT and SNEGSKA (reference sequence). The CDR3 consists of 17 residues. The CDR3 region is CSARDPRQAGGPDEQFF. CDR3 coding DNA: TGCAGTGCTAGAGATCCCCGCCAAGCGGGAGGGCCCGATGAGCAGTTCTTC.

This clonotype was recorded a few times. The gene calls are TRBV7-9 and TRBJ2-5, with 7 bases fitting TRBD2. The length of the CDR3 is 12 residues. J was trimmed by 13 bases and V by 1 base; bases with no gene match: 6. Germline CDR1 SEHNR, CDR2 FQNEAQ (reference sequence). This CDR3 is CASSLGALAWYF. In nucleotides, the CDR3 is TGTGCCAGCAGCTTAGGGGCACTAGCGTGGTACTTC.

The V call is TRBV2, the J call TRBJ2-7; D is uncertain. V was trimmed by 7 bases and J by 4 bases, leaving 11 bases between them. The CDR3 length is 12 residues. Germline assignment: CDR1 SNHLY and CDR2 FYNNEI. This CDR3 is CASILTVYEQYF. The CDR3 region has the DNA TGTGCCAGCATTTTAACGGTTTACGAGCAGTACTTC. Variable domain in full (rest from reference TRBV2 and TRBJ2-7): EPEVTQTPSHQVTQMGQEVILRCVPISNHLYFYWYRQILGQKVEFLVSFYNNEISEKSEIFDDQFSVERPDGSNFTLKIRSTKLEDSAMYFCASILTVYEQYFGPGTRLTVT.

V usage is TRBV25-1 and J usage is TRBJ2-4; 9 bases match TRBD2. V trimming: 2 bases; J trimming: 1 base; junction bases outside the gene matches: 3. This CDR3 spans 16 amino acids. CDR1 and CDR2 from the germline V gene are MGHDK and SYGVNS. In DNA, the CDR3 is TGTGCCAGCAGTGAAGCGGGGGGGCAGGCCAAAAACATTCAGTACTTC. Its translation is CASSEAGGQAKNIQYF.

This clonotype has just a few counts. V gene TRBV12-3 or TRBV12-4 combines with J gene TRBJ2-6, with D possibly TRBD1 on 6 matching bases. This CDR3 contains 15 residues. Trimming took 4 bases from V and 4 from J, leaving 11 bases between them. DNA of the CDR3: TGTGCCAGCAGTTCATCAGGGGACGGGGCCAACGTCCTGACTTTC. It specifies CASSSSGDGANVLTF.

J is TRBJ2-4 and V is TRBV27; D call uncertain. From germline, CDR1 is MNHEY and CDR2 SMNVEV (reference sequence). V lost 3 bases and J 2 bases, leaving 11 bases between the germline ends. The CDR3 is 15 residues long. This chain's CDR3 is CASSLGTLTKNIQYF. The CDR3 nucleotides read TGTGCCAGCAGTTTGGGCACCCTAACCAAAAACATTCAGTACTTC.

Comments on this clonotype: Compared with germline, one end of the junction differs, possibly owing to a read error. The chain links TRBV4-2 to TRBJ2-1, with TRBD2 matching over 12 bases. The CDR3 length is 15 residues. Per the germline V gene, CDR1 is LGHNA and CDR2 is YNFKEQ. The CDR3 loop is CASRQGTSGLTEQFF. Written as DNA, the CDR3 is TGTGCCAGCAGACAAGGGACTAGCGGGTTGACTGAGCAGTTCTTC.

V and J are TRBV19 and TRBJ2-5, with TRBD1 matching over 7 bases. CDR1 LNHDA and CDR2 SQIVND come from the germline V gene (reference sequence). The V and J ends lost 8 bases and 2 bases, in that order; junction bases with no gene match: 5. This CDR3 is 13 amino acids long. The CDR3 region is CASFGQDQETQYF. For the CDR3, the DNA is TGTGCCAGTTTTGGACAGGATCAAGAGACCCAGTACTTC.

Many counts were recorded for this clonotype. The CDR3, as DNA: TGTGCCAGCAGTGAAGACTGGACAGGAAGCACAGATACGCAGTATTTT. Encoded protein: CASSEDWTGSTDTQYF. The rearrangement uses TRBV2 and TRBJ2-3, with TRBD1 matching over 7 bases. This CDR3 contains 16 residues. J gave up 0 bases and V 1 base, and 4 bases lay outside the gene matches. Germline values: CDR1 SNHLY, CDR2 FYNNEI.